The 15 T cell receptor beta chains below all came from one sample that was sequenced in a study of shared T cell receptors in the human thymus. Method: immunoSEQ multiplex PCR; TCRdb's copy keeps in-frame clones and lacks some. The sample shows roughly 710,000 clones, 70% to 90% of them seen only once. These data also featured in a second study, about human thymus T cells.

The sequencing input was thymocytes. Receptor source: a girl less than two years old with a congenital heart defect.

This chain links TRBV7-6 with TRBJ1-2; TRBD1 is a possible D gene (5 bases). The germline V gene encodes CDR1 SGHVS and CDR2 FNYEAQ. Trimming cost V 4 bases and J 3 bases, with 12 bases left between them. The CDR3 loop spans 14 amino acids. The CDR3 is CASSSGMMDYGYTF. CDR3 nucleotide sequence: TGTGCCAGCAGCTCAGGGATGATGGACTATGGCTACACCTTC.

V gene TRBV27 combines with J gene TRBJ1-5; TRBD1 matches at 11 bases. V was pared by 6 bases and J by 5 bases, with 12 bases of the junction left unmatched. Germline CDR1 reads MNHEY; CDR2 reads SMNVEV (reference sequence). CDR3 size: 17 residues. The CDR3 protein is CASRGQGVPYSDQPQHF. In nucleotides, the CDR3 is TGTGCCAGCAGGGGACAGGGGGTTCCCTATTCCGATCAGCCCCAGCATTTT.

This chain joins TRBV11-2 and TRBJ1-5; D ambiguous. The CDR3 spans 16 residues. Trimming removed 1 base from V and 7 bases from J, with 17 bases in between. The germline CDR1 and CDR2 sequences are SGHAT and FQNNGV. The CDR3 loop reads CASSLGSRVSGQPQHF. DNA of the CDR3: TGTGCCAGCAGCTTAGGTTCCCGGGTTTCGGGGCAGCCCCAGCATTTT.

The chain carries TRBV10-1 and TRBJ2-6; 7 bases map to TRBD1. The V gene's germline CDR1 is WNHNN and CDR2 SYGVQD (reference sequence). The CDR3 covers 21 residues. V lost 3 bases to trimming and J lost 2 bases; unmatched junction nucleotides: 19. CDR3 residues: CASSDPTGKVDGAPGANVLTF. Here the CDR3 DNA reads TGCGCCAGCAGTGATCCGACAGGGAAGGTCGATGGGGCCCCTGGGGCCAACGTCCTGACTTTC.

As concerns this clone: Its ends do not fully match the called genes, so a read error is possible. The chain links TRBV9 to TRBJ2-1, with TRBD1 matching 7 bases. CDR3 length: 13 residues. Germline V gene data show CDR1 as SGDLS and CDR2 as YYNGEE. DNA of the CDR3: TGTGCCAGCAGCCCCTACCTAGGACAGGTTAATGTCTTC. As protein: CASSPYLGQVNVF.

This clone was detected once. This sequence joins TRBV18 and TRBJ2-7, with 7 bases matching TRBD2. Germline lookup yields CDR1 KGHSH and CDR2 LQKENI. Trimming removed 3 bases from V and 2 bases from J; junction bases left unmatched: 10. The CDR3 spans 16 residues. This CDR3 reads CASSPGRGADPYEQYF. The DNA of the CDR3 is TGTGCCAGCTCACCGGGGAGGGGCGCCGACCCCTACGAGCAGTACTTC.

The chain links TRBV5-1 to TRBJ1-2; D call uncertain. The CDR3 covers 13 residues. The germline V and J ends were trimmed by 6 bases and 0 bases, with 9 bases remaining between them. Germline CDR1 and CDR2: SGHRS and YFSETQ. The chain's CDR3 is CASTRYPNYGYTF. Here the CDR3 DNA reads TGCGCCAGCACCAGATATCCTAACTATGGCTACACCTTC.

The chain is built from TRBV6-5 and TRBJ2-1, with TRBD1 matching 7 bases. With 6 bases clipped from V and 5 bases from J, the junction kept 1 base outside the gene matches. The CDR3 has 12 amino acids. Germline CDR1 MNHEY, CDR2 SVGAGI. The CDR3 sequence is CASSTGDNEQFF. The CDR3 bases are TGTGCCAGCAGCACAGGGGACAATGAGCAGTTCTTC.

The chain couples TRBV6-5 to TRBJ1-2; D is unclear. The CDR3 sequence is 13 residues long. The germline CDR1 and CDR2 sequences are MNHEY and SVGAGI. V shed 6 bases and J shed 4 bases, with 12 bases lying between them. CDR3 region: CASSLAQSYGYTF. For the CDR3, the DNA is TGTGCCAGCAGCCTCGCCCAGTCCTATGGCTACACCTTC.

This chain uses TRBV5-6 with TRBJ2-4; D is possibly TRBD2 (6 bases). The V end lost 0 bases, the J end lost 0 bases, and 19 bases lay between the germline ends. The V gene's germline CDR1 is SGHDT and CDR2 YYEEEE. This CDR3 is built from 19 residues. CDR3 DNA sequence: TGTGCCAGCAGCTTGGCGGGCGGGGCGGAGAGGGTAGCCAAAAACATTCAGTACTTC. This encodes CASSLAGGAERVAKNIQYF. Filled out from reference TRBV5-6 and TRBJ2-4, the complete variable domain reads DAGVTQSPTHLIKTRGQQVTLRCSPKSGHDTVSWYQQALGQGPQFIFQYYEEEERQRGNFPDRFSGHQFPNYSSELNVNALLLGDSALYLCASSLAGGAERVAKNIQYFGAGTRLSVL.

V usage is TRBV10-3 and J usage is TRBJ1-3; no definite D call. Germline-derived CDR1 and CDR2 are ENHRY and SYGVKD. CDR3 size: 16 residues. Trimming left V 3 bases short and J 0 bases short, with 12 bases between. The CDR3 coding sequence is TGTGCCATCAGTGAACCCTCCAGGAACTCTGGAAACACCATATATTTT. This encodes CAISEPSRNSGNTIYF.

This chain joins TRBV6-7 and TRBJ2-3, with TRBD1 matching 7 bases. TRBV6-7 is an ORF for which the function is uncertain. V dropped 0 bases and J dropped 4; count of bases not matched to a gene: 19. CDR3 length equals 20 residues. CDR3: CASSYSDGFNRQGESDTQYF. CDR3 DNA: TGTGCCAGCAGTTACTCGGATGGCTTTAACCGACAGGGTGAGTCAGATACGCAGTATTTT.

V usage is TRBV6-4 and J usage is TRBJ2-1; TRBD2 agrees at 8 bases. The V segment lost 4 bases and the J segment 7 bases; nucleotides outside the gene matches: 15. CDR3 size: 17 residues. Germline V gives CDR1 MRHNA, CDR2 SNTAGT. CDR3 loop: CASSALAAGGGKNEQFF. The CDR3 coding sequence is TGTGCCAGCAGTGCGTTGGCTGCGGGGGGCGGGAAGAATGAGCAGTTCTTC.

The CDR3 nucleotides read TGTGCCATCAGTGAGGGGAGGGACAGGGGGCTATGTAATCAGCCCCAGCATTTT. This sequence encodes CAISEGRDRGLCNQPQHF. This chain joins TRBV10-3 and TRBJ1-5; 12 positions match TRBD1. CDR3 length: 18 residues. With V trimmed by 2 bases and J by 4 bases, 9 bases remained unmatched. The V gene's germline CDR1 is ENHRY and CDR2 SYGVKD.

This rearrangement joins TRBV28 to TRBJ1-2; tentative D call: TRBD1 (5 bases). The CDR3 loop spans 12 amino acids. V gave up 6 bases and J gave up 8 bases, with 13 bases separating them. Germline CDR1 and CDR2: MDHEN and SYDVKM. The CDR3 DNA follows: TGTGCCAGCAGCGCCACGGGGGGAGGCTACACCTTC. Protein product: CASSATGGGYTF.